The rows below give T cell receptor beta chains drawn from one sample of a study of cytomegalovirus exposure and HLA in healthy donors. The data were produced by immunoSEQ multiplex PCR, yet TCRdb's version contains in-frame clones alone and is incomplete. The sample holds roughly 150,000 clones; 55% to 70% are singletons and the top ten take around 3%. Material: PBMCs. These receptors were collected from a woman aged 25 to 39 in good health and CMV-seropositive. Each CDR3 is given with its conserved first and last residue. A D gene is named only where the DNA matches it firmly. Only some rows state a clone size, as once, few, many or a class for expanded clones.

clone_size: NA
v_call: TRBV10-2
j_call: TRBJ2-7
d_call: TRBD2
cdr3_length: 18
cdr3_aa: CASSESGTSGRGTYEQYF
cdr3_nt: TGCGCCAGCAGTGAGTCCGGGACTAGCGGGAGGGGAACCTACGAGCAGTACTTC

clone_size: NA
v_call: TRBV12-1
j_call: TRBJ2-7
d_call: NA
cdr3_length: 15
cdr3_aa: CASSSPQAGDYEQYF
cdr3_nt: TGTGCCAGCAGCTCACCTCAGGCGGGGGACTACGAGCAGTACTTC

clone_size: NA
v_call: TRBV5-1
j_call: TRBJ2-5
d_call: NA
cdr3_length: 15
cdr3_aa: CASSRNSAFQETQYF
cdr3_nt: TGCGCCAGCAGCCGTAACAGTGCATTCCAAGAGACCCAGTACTTC

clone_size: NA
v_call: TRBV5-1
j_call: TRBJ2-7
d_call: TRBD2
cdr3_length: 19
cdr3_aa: CASSFFPESLAGSHREQYF
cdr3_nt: TGCGCCAGCAGCTTTTTCCCAGAAAGTCTAGCGGGGTCCCACAGGGAGCAGTACTTC

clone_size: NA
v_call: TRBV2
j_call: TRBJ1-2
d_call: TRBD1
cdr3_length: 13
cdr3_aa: CASSETGAGGYTF
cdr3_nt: TGTGCCAGCAGTGAAACAGGGGCCGGTGGCTACACCTTC

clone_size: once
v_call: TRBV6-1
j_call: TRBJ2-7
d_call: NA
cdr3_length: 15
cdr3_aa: CASSQDREMTYEQYF
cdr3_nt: TGTGCCAGCAGCCAGGACCGGGAGATGACCTACGAGCAGTACTTC

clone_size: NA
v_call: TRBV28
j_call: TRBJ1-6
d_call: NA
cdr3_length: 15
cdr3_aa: CASKLASSYNSPLHF
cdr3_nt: TGTGCCAGCAAACTCGCGAGCTCCTATAATTCACCCCTCCACTTT

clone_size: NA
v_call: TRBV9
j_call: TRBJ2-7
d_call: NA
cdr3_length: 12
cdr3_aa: CASSPRGYEQYF
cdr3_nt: TGTGCCAGCAGCCCGAGGGGGTACGAGCAGTACTTC

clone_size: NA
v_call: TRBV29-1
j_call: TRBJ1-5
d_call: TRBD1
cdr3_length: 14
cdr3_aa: CRILGRGWNQPQHF
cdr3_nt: TGCAGGATCCTGGGCAGGGGGTGGAATCAGCCCCAGCATTTT

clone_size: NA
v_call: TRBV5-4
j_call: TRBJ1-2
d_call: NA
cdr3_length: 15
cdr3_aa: CASSLATGSTYGYTF
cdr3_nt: TGTGCCAGCAGCTTGGCCACCGGGTCTACCTATGGCTACACCTTC

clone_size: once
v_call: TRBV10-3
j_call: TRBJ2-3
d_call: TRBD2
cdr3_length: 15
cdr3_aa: CAISDPSGGTDTQYF
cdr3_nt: TGTGCCATCAGTGATCCTAGCGGGGGGACAGATACGCAGTATTTT

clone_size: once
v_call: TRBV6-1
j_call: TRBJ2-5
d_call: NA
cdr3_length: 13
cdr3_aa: CASSEGQVGTQYF
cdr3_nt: TGTGCCAGCAGTGAGGGGCAGGTTGGGACCCAGTACTTC

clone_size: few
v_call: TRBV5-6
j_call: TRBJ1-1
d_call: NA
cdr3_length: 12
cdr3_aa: CASSVSLTEAFF
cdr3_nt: TGTGCCAGCAGCGTGTCCCTTACTGAAGCTTTCTTT

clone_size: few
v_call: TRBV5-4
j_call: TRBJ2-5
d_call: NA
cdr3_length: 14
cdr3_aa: CASSPAQVGETQYF
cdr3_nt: TGTGCCAGCAGCCCCGCTCAGGTTGGAGAGACCCAGTACTTC

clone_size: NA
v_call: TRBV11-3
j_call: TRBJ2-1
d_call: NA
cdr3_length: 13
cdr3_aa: CASSPRLSVQQFF
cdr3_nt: TGTGCCAGCAGCCCCCGCTTGAGCGTACAGCAGTTCTTC

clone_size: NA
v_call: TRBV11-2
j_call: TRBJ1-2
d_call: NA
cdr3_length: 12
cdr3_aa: CASSPGDGGYTF
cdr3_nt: TGTGCCAGCAGCCCAGGGGATGGCGGCTACACCTTC

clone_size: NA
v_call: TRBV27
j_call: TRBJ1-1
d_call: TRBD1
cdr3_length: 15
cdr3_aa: CASSVGVQGIGIAFF
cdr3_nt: TGTGCCAGCAGTGTGGGCGTACAGGGGATAGGCATCGCTTTCTTT

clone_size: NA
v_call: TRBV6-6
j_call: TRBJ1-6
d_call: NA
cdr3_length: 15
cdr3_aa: CASSWSQGPNSPLHF
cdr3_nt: TGTGCCAGCAGTTGGTCACAGGGCCCTAATTCACCCCTCCACTTT

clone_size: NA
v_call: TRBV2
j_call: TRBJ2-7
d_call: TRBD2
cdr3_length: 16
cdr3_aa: CASSEASAGGIYEQYF
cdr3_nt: TGTGCCAGCAGTGAAGCATCAGCGGGAGGGATCTACGAGCAGTACTTC

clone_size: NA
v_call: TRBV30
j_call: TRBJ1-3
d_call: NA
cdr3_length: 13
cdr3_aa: CAWREEGGNTIYF
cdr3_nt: TGTGCCTGGAGGGAGGAGGGTGGAAACACCATATATTTT

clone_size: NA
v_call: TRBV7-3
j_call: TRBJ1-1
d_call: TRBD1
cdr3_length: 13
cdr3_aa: CASSPGGPTEAFF
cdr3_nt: TGTGCCAGCAGCCCAGGGGGGCCCACTGAAGCTTTCTTT

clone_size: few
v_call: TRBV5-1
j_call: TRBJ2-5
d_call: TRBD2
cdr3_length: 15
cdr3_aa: CASSLAGGGGETQYF
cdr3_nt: TGCGCCAGCAGCTTGGCCGGCGGGGGGGGAGAGACCCAGTACTTC